The text below deals with one T cell receptor (beta chain). Its antigen is as yet unknown. The CDR3 is 12 amino acids. Per the germline V gene, CDR1 is MDHEN and CDR2 is SYDVKM. V lost 5 bases to trimming and J lost 10 bases, with 9 bases between them. The authors took atypia-free adjacent lung at least 2 cm from the tumor margin. This specimen comes from a study of T cells in localized non-small cell lung cancer. Study-wide findings and caveats: Out of the top 100 tumor clones, a median 57 were seen in adjacent lung.

Measured with immunoSEQ multiplex PCR; TCRdb has only the in-frame clones, and not every one. The sample shows 950 to 1,300 clones, about a third of them seen only once. The source of this sequence is a man aged 40-75 years with stage I squamous cell lung carcinoma. The sequencing here drew on normal lung tissue next to the tumor, taken before any cancer treatment. The V gene is TRBV28, the J gene TRBJ1-6; unclear D gene. CDR3 DNA: TGTGCCAGCAGTCCCCCTTTCTCACCCCTCCACTTT. Amino acids: CASSPPFSPLHF.